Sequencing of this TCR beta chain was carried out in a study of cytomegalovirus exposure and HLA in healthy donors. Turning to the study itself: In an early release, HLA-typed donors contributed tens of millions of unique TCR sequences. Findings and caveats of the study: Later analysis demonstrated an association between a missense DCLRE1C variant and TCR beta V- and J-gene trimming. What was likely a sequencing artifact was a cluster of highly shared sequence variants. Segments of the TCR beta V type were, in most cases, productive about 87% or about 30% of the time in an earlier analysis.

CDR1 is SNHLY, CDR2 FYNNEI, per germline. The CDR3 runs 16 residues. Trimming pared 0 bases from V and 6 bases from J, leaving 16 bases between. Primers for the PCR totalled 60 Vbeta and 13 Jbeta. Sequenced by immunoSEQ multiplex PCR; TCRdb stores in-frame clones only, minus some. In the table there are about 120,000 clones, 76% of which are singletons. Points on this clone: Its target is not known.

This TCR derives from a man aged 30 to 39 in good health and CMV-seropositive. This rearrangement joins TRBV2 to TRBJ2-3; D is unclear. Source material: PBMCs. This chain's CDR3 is CASSEAVALYSDTQYF. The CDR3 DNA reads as TGTGCCAGCAGTGAAGCGGTAGCCCTCTACTCGGATACGCAGTATTTT.